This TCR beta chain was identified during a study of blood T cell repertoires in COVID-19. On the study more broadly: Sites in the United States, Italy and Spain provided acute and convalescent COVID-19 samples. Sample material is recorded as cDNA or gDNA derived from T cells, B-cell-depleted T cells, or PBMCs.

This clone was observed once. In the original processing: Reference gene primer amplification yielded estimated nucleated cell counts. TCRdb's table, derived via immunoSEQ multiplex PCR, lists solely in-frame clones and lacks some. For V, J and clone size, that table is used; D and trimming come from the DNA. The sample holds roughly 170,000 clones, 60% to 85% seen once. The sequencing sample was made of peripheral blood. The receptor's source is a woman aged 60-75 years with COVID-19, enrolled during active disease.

The CDR3 loop is CASSPWRGNTEAFF. The CDR3 region has the DNA TGTGCCAGCTCACCATGGAGGGGGAACACTGAAGCTTTCTTT. The rearrangement joins TRBV18 to TRBJ1-1, with a weak D call TRBD1 (5 bases). Germline assignment: CDR1 KGHSH and CDR2 LQKENI. The CDR3 has 14 residues. V was shortened by 2 bases and J by 1 base, with 8 bases between the two germline ends.